This T cell receptor beta chain stems from a study of blood T cell repertoires in COVID-19. Study-wide context: The origin of the acute and convalescent COVID-19 samples was the United States, Italy and Spain.

This CDR3 has 15 amino acids. In germline, CDR1 is LGHNA, CDR2 YNFKEQ. V was cut by 4 bases and J by 4 bases, with 16 bases left in between. Authors' analysis steps: Reference gene primer amplification gave nucleated cell count estimates. Method: immunoSEQ multiplex PCR; TCRdb's copy keeps in-frame clones and lacks some. V and J calls plus clone size are reproduced from that table; the DNA served to infer D and trimming. The sample carries approximately 130,000 clones, 70% to 90% recorded once. Sequencing was done on a sample of peripheral blood. This chain uses TRBV4-2 with TRBJ1-2, with D possibly TRBD1 on 6 matching bases. The receptor's source is a woman in her fifties or sixties who had recovered from COVID-19. The CDR3 protein is CASSPETQGPYGYTF. In nucleotides, the CDR3 is TGTGCCAGCAGCCCTGAAACACAGGGACCCTATGGCTACACCTTC.